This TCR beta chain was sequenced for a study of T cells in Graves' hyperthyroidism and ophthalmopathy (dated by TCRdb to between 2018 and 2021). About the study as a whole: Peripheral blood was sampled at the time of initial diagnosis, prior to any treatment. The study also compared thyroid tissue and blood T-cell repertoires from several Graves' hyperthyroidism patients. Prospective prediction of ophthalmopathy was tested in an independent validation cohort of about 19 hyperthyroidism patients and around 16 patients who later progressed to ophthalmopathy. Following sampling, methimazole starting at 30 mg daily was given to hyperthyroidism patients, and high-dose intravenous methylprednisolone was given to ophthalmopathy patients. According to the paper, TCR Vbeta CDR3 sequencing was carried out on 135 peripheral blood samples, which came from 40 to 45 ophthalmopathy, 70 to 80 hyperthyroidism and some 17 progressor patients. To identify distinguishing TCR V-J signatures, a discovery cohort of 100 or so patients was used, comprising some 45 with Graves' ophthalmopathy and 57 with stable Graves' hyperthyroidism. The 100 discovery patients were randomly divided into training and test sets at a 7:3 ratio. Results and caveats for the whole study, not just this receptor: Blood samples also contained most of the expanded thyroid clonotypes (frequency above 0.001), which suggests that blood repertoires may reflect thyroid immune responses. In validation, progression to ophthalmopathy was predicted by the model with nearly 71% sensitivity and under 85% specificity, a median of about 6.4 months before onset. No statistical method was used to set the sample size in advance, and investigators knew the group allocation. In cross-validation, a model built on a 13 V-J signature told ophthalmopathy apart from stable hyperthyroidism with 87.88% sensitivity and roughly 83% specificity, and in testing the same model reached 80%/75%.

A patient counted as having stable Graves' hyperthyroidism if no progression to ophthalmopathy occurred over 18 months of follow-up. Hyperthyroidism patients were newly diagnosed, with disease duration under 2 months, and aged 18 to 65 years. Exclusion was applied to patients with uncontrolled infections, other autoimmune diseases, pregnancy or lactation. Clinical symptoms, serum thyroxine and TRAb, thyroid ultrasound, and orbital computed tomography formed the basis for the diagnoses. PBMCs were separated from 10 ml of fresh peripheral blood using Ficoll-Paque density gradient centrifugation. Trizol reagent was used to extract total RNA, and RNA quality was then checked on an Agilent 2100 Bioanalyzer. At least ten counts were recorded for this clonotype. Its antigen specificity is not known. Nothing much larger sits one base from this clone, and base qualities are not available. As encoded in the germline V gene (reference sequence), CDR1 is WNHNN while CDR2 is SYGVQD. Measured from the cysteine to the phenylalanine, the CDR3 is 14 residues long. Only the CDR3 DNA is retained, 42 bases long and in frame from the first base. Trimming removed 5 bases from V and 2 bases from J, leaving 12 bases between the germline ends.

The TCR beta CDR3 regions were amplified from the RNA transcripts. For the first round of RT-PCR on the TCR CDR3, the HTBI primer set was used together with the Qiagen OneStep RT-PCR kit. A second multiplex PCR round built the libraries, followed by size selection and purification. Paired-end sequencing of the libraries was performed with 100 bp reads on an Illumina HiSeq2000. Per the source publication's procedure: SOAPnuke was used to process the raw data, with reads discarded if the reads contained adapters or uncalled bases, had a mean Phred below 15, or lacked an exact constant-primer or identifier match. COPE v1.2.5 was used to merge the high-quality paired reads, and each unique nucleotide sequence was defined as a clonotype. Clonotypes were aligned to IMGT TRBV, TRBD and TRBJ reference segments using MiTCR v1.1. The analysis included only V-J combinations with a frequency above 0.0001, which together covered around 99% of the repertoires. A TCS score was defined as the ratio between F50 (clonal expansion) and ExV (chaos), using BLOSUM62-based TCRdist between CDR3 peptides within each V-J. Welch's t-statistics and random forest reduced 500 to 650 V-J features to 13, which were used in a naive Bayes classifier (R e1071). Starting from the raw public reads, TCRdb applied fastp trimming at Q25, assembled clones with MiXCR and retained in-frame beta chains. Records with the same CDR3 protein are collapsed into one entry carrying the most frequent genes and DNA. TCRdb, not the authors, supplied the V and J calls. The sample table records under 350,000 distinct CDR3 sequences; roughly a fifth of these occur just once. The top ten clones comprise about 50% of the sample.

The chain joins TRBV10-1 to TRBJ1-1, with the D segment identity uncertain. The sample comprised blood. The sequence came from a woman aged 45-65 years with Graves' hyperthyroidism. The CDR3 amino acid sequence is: CASSRDLINTEAFF. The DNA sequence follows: TGCGCCAGCAGTCGCGACCTTATCAACACTGAAGCTTTCTTT.